The 24 T cell receptor beta chains given below trace back to one sample, sequenced in a study of cytomegalovirus exposure and HLA in healthy donors (dated by TCRdb to 2015 to 2018). The library came from the immunoSEQ multiplex PCR assay. A mixture of 60 forward primers for TCR Vbeta segments and 13 reverse primers for TCR Jbeta segments was used in the multiplex PCR. In its TCRdb copy, this immuneACCESS table keeps in-frame sequences only and misses some clones. Where compared with another copy, unresolved V genes explain less than half of these, and the others have no known cause. Across this sample there are more than 95,000 clones, with about four fifths seen only once. The ten most abundant clones make up roughly 3.7% of the sample. The material sequenced was PBMCs. The receptors come from a woman between 40 and 50 years old in good health and CMV-seropositive.

The chain has TRBV29-1 and TRBJ1-1, with 7 bases identical to TRBD1. This CDR3 contains 13 residues. Germline V gene sequence: CDR1 SQVTM, CDR2 ANQGSEA. V dropped 4 bases and J dropped 4; count of bases not matched to a gene: 6. CDR3: CSVVGRTGTEAFF. Written as DNA, the CDR3 is TGCAGCGTTGTAGGTCGGACAGGCACTGAAGCTTTCTTT.

This chain links TRBV12-2 with TRBJ2-1; the D call of TRBD2 is as the table states it, not checked on the DNA. TRBV12-2 is a recognized pseudogene. This CDR3 spans 17 amino acids. CDR3 in amino acids: CASRLAPSGAPLNEQFF. The CDR3 DNA sequence: TGTGCAAGTCGCTTAGCACCTAGCGGGGCCCCCCTTAATGAGCAGTTCTTC.

The chain uses TRBV7-6 and TRBJ1-2, with 10 bases aligning to TRBD1. Germline values: CDR1 SGHVS, CDR2 FNYEAQ. The CDR3 contains 16 residues. After removal of 5 bases from V and 8 bases from J, the junction contained 14 bases not matched to a gene. The CDR3 region is CASSETGTGARNGYTF. Written as DNA, the CDR3 is TGTGCCAGCAGCGAAACCGGGACAGGGGCCAGGAACGGCTACACCTTC. Combining the CDR3 with reference TRBV7-6 and TRBJ1-2 gives the whole variable domain GAGVSQSPRYKVTKRGQDVALRCDPISGHVSLYWYRQALGQGPEFLTYFNYEAQQDKSGLPNDRFSAERPEGSISTLTIQRTEQRDSAMYRCASSETGTGARNGYTFGSGTRLTVV.

The chain carries TRBV7-9 and TRBJ2-7; D may be TRBD1 (7 bases). The CDR3 runs 15 residues. The V and J ends lost 1 base and 7 bases respectively, with 17 bases between them. Germline V gene lookup returns CDR1 SEHNR and CDR2 FQNEAQ (reference sequence). CDR3 protein: CASSLGTGVGGEQYF. CDR3 DNA: TGTGCCAGCAGCTTAGGAACAGGGGTTGGGGGGGAGCAGTACTTC.

V usage is TRBV11-3 and J usage is TRBJ1-1; D gene uncertain. Trimming removed 3 bases from V and 8 bases from J, with 13 bases in between. The CDR3 spans 13 residues. Germline CDR1 reads SGHNT; CDR2 reads YENEEA. CDR3 protein: CASSLGPGWEAFF. DNA of the CDR3: TGTGCCAGCAGCTTGGGTCCCGGGTGGGAAGCTTTCTTT. Together with reference TRBV11-3 and TRBJ1-1, the CDR3 gives the full variable domain: EAGVVQSPRYKIIEKKQPVAFWCNPISGHNTLYWYLQNLGQGPELLIRYENEEAVDDSQLPKDRFSAERLKGVDSTLKIQPAELGDSAVYLCASSLGPGWEAFFGQGTRLTVV.

The V gene is TRBV29-1, the J gene TRBJ2-7, with 8 bases identical to TRBD1. With 7 bases clipped from V and 0 bases from J, the junction kept 8 bases outside the gene matches. The CDR3 is 14 residues long. Per the germline V gene, CDR1 is SQVTM and CDR2 is ANQGSEA. The CDR3 DNA follows: TGCAGCGCCAGCCGGACAGGGAGCTCCTACGAGCAGTACTTC. It specifies CSASRTGSSYEQYF.

The chain employs TRBV6-1 and TRBJ2-1; 14 nucleotides match TRBD2. Germline CDR1 and CDR2: MNHNS and SASEGT. The CDR3 runs to 15 residues. V dropped 7 bases and J dropped 8; count of bases not matched to a gene: 7. CDR3 amino acids: CASKGTSGSRHEQFF. CDR3 nucleotide sequence: TGTGCCAGCAAGGGGACTAGCGGGAGTAGACATGAGCAGTTCTTC.

V usage is TRBV2 and J usage is TRBJ2-7; tentative D call: TRBD2 (6 bases). This CDR3 region has 13 residues. V lost 7 bases to trimming and J lost 1 base, with 11 bases between them. CDR1 and CDR2 from the germline V gene are SNHLY and FYNNEI. The CDR3 loop is CASTGGGSYEQYF. CDR3 DNA sequence: TGTGCCAGCACCGGTGGGGGGTCCTACGAGCAGTACTTC.

The V call is TRBV18, the J call TRBJ2-6, with D possibly being TRBD2 (5 bases). Germline V lookup: CDR1 KGHSH, CDR2 LQKENI. The CDR3 consists of 17 residues. Trimming took off 2 bases at V and 2 bases at J, with 13 bases between the two ends. In DNA, the CDR3 is TGTGCCAGCTCACCAGAGGGTATAGTAACTGGGGCCAACGTCCTGACTTTC. It encodes CASSPEGIVTGANVLTF. Based on the CDR3 plus reference TRBV18 and TRBJ2-6, the full variable domain is NAGVMQNPRHLVRRRGQEARLRCSPMKGHSHVYWYRQLPEEGLKFMVYLQKENIIDESGMPKERFSAEFPKEGPSILRIQQVVRGDSAAYFCASSPEGIVTGANVLTFGAGSRLTVL.

The chain uses TRBV10-3 and TRBJ1-2; D gene unclear. The germline V gene encodes CDR1 ENHRY and CDR2 SYGVKD. This CDR3 contains 14 residues. Trimming took off 5 bases at V and 0 bases at J, with 10 bases between the two ends. CDR3 region: CAISRGEANYGYTF. The CDR3 DNA reads TGTGCCATCAGTAGAGGTGAAGCTAACTATGGCTACACCTTC.

This clone was counted a single time. The gene calls are TRBV9 and TRBJ1-1, with unresolved D. CDR1 is SGDLS, CDR2 YYNGEE, per germline. Trimming took 7 bases from V and 3 from J, leaving 10 bases between them. The CDR3 covers 12 residues. This chain's CDR3 is CASQRGDTEAFF. The CDR3, as DNA: TGTGCCAGCCAAAGAGGAGACACTGAAGCTTTCTTT.

The chain has TRBV30 and TRBJ1-6; tentative D call: TRBD1 (5 bases). The CDR3 sequence is 14 residues long. With 5 bases removed from V and 6 bases from J, the gap between germline ends came to 14 bases. Germline CDR1 is GTSNPN and CDR2 is SVGIG (reference sequence). The CDR3 nucleotides are TGTGCCTGGGGTTTGCGGGGCGCTAATTCACCCCTCCACTTT. It encodes CAWGLRGANSPLHF.

The chain is built from TRBV5-1 and TRBJ1-2; unclear D gene. Trimming stripped 0 bases from V and 7 bases from J, with 10 bases between. The germline V gene encodes CDR1 SGHRS and CDR2 YFSETQ. The CDR3 is 13 residues long. CDR3 protein: CASSLEARTGYTF. The CDR3 DNA reads as TGCGCCAGCAGCTTGGAAGCAAGAACTGGCTACACCTTC.

This clone was recorded a few times. This chain links TRBV4-1 with TRBJ2-2, with TRBD2 matching 11 bases. V was pared by 4 bases and J by 3 bases, with 13 bases of the junction left unmatched. This CDR3 region has 19 residues. CDR1 is MGHRA and CDR2 is YSYEKL in the germline V gene. CDR3 amino acids: CASSPQKSRTSGYTGELFF. Written as DNA, the CDR3 is TGCGCCAGCAGCCCGCAGAAATCGAGGACTAGCGGGTACACCGGGGAGCTGTTTTTT.

The genes are TRBV30 and TRBJ2-2; possibly TRBD2 for D (5 bases). This CDR3 contains 17 residues. V was cut by 1 base and J by 1 base, with 16 bases left in between. Germline V gene lookup returns CDR1 GTSNPN and CDR2 SVGIG (reference sequence). This chain's CDR3 is CAWSADSIGRNTGELFF. The CDR3, as DNA: TGTGCCTGGAGTGCAGATTCAATAGGGAGGAACACCGGGGAGCTGTTTTTT.

The sample holds one count of this clone. J is TRBJ2-7 and V is TRBV4-1; D not resolved. CDR1 and CDR2 from the germline V gene are MGHRA and YSYEKL. The CDR3 is made up of 14 amino acids. Deletions cut 0 bases from V and 1 base from J, with 7 bases between. The CDR3 region has the DNA TGCGCCAGCAGCCAAGATTTAGCTTCCTACGAGCAGTACTTC. It is translated as CASSQDLASYEQYF.

The rearrangement uses TRBV5-4 and TRBJ2-7; a weak D match, TRBD2 (5 bases). Between the trimmed V and J ends, which lost 0 bases and 0 bases, there was a span of 16 bases. The germline gives CDR1 SGHNT, CDR2 YYREEE (reference sequence). CDR3 length: 17 residues. CDR3 sequence reads: CASSLEPPERDSYEQYF. DNA for the CDR3: TGTGCCAGCAGCTTGGAACCCCCGGAGAGGGACTCCTACGAGCAGTACTTC.

The V call is TRBV19, the J call TRBJ2-1, with TRBD2 matching 10 bases. Germline V CDR1 and CDR2: LNHDA, SQIVND (reference sequence). The CDR3 extends over 14 amino acids. With 8 bases clipped from V and 4 bases from J, the junction kept 5 bases outside the gene matches. In nucleotides, the CDR3 is TGTGCCAGTGTACAGCGGGAGGGATACAATGAGCAGTTCTTC. Encoded protein: CASVQREGYNEQFF. Full variable domain (missing parts from reference TRBV19 and TRBJ2-1): DGGITQSPKYLFRKEGQNVTLSCEQNLNHDAMYWYRQDPGQGLRLIYYSQIVNDFQKGDIAEGYSVSREKKESFPLTVTSAQKNPTAFYLCASVQREGYNEQFFGPGTRLTVL.

J is TRBJ1-1 and V is TRBV6-1; D possibly corresponds to TRBD1 (5 bases). This CDR3 contains 15 residues. Per germline, CDR1 MNHNS and CDR2 SASEGT. V was pared by 3 bases and J by 1 base, with 12 bases between. The CDR3 region is CASSDPTETNTEAFF. CDR3 coding DNA: TGTGCCAGCAGTGACCCGACAGAAACGAACACTGAAGCTTTCTTT.

This clone was seen a few times. The chain combines TRBV28 with TRBJ1-2; D gene unclear. The CDR3 has 15 amino acids. Trimming took off 0 bases at V and 5 bases at J, with 13 bases between the two ends. Germline CDR1 reads MDHEN; CDR2 reads SYDVKM. This CDR3 reads CASSLWTSGGYGYTF. As DNA, the CDR3 is TGTGCCAGCAGTTTATGGACATCAGGTGGATATGGCTACACCTTC.

The chain joins TRBV30 to TRBJ2-5, with D perhaps matching TRBD2 (5 bases). Germline loops: CDR1 GTSNPN, CDR2 SVGIG (reference sequence). This CDR3 is built from 13 residues. Trimming took 0 bases from V and 3 from J, leaving 8 bases between them. The CDR3, as DNA: TGTGCCTGGAGTGTCGCCGGGAAAGAGACCCAGTACTTC. Translating gives CAWSVAGKETQYF.

The chain links TRBV6-5 to TRBJ1-5, with 10 bases aligning to TRBD1. Germline lookup yields CDR1 MNHEY and CDR2 SVGAGI. This CDR3 is built from 15 residues. Losses at the gene ends were 7 bases for V and 4 bases for J; bases not matched to a gene: 7. CDR3 bases: TGTGCCAGCACCAAGACAGGGGGCAAAAATCAGCCCCAGCATTTT. Its translation: CASTKTGGKNQPQHF.

This chain links TRBV28 with TRBJ2-2; no clear D. CDR3 length: 17 residues. The V gene lost 1 base and the J gene lost 0 bases, with 12 bases spanning the gap. Germline CDR1 is MDHEN and CDR2 is SYDVKM. As DNA, the CDR3 is TGTGCCAGCAGTTTATCACAGCTTAACACGAACACCGGGGAGCTGTTTTTT. Translation gives CASSLSQLNTNTGELFF.

The rearrangement joins TRBV7-6 to TRBJ2-3, with TRBD2 matching over 7 bases. The length of the CDR3 is 16 residues. Germline V gene lookup returns CDR1 SGHVS and CDR2 FNYEAQ. V lost 1 base and J lost 2; bases outside the gene matches: 6. Written as DNA, the CDR3 is TGTGCCAGCAGCTTAGGTGGCGGGAGTACCACAGATACGCAGTATTTT. Translated, it gives CASSLGGGSTTDTQYF.